This is a list of T cell receptor beta chains from one sample in a study of CDR3 diversity in severe acne. MiXCR, run by TCRdb on the PCR reads, gives a single entry per CDR3 protein. The data hold over 85,000 distinct CDR3 sequences, with approximately 47% observed a single time. The sequenced material came from blood. The receptors were gathered from a male donor with acne. Each CDR3 is given with its conserved first and last residue. The order of the fields is CDR3 protein, CDR3 DNA, clone size, J gene, V gene, D gene. A D gene is named only where the DNA matches it firmly. The size field is filled for only some rows; it gives once, few, many or a size class.

cdr3_aa: CASTLRGRAYEQYF
cdr3_nt: TGTGCCAGCACCCTGAGGGGGAGGGCCTACGAGCAGTACTTC
clone_size: many
j_call: TRBJ2-7
v_call: TRBV28
d_call: .

cdr3_aa: CASSAQRGFSTDTQYF
cdr3_nt: TGCGCCAGCAGCGCCCAGCGGGGCTTTAGCACAGATACGCAGTATTTT
clone_size: many
j_call: TRBJ2-3
v_call: TRBV5-1
d_call: TRBD2

cdr3_aa: CASSLYPAGYTF
cdr3_nt: TGTGCCAGCAGCTTATACCCAGCGGGCTACACCTTC
clone_size: .
j_call: TRBJ1-2
v_call: TRBV19
d_call: .

cdr3_aa: CASSGAGGGDYEQYF
cdr3_nt: TGTGCCAGCAGCGGGGCGGGGGGGGGGGACTACGAGCAGTACTTC
clone_size: many
j_call: TRBJ2-7
v_call: TRBV7-2
d_call: TRBD2

cdr3_aa: CATQSRGHGNTIYF
cdr3_nt: TGTGCCACCCAAAGCAGGGGGCATGGAAACACCATATATTTT
clone_size: .
j_call: TRBJ1-3
v_call: TRBV15
d_call: TRBD1

cdr3_aa: CASSLRVRDRGPPPQSNTGELFF
cdr3_nt: TGCGCCAGCAGCTTAAGGGTGCGGGACAGGGGGCCCCCCCCCCAATCAAACACCGGGGAGCTGTTTTTT
clone_size: .
j_call: TRBJ2-2
v_call: TRBV10-2
d_call: TRBD1

cdr3_aa: CASSELWGQVVGSNQPQHF
cdr3_nt: TGTGCCAGCAGTGAACTTTGGGGACAGGTTGTGGGTAGCAATCAGCCCCAGCATTTT
clone_size: .
j_call: TRBJ1-5
v_call: TRBV10-3
d_call: TRBD1

cdr3_aa: CASSLGDRDIRLQHF
cdr3_nt: TGTGCCAGCAGCTTAGGGGACAGGGACATTCGGCTCCAGCATTTT
clone_size: once
j_call: TRBJ1-5
v_call: TRBV7-6
d_call: TRBD1

cdr3_aa: CASSEGTGLDTQYF
cdr3_nt: TGCGCCAGCAGCGAAGGGACAGGGTTGGATACGCAGTATTTT
clone_size: once
j_call: TRBJ2-3
v_call: TRBV5-1
d_call: TRBD1

cdr3_aa: CSARFQGKVNNYGYTF
cdr3_nt: TGCAGTGCTAGGTTTCAGGGAAAAGTAAATAACTATGGCTACACCTTC
clone_size: .
j_call: TRBJ1-2
v_call: TRBV20-1
d_call: .

cdr3_aa: CASSFLGEGSNTGELFF
cdr3_nt: TGTGCCAGCAGTTTTCTTGGAGAGGGGTCGAACACCGGGGAGCTGTTTTTT
clone_size: .
j_call: TRBJ2-2
v_call: TRBV12-3/TRBV12-4
d_call: .

cdr3_aa: CASSDLSQGQPQHF
cdr3_nt: TGTGCCAGCAGTGATCTCTCACAGGGTCAGCCCCAGCATTTT
clone_size: .
j_call: TRBJ1-5
v_call: TRBV25-1
d_call: .

cdr3_aa: CASSPPDRKYGYTF
cdr3_nt: TGTGCCAGCAGCCCCCCGGACAGGAAGTATGGCTACACCTTC
clone_size: .
j_call: TRBJ1-2
v_call: TRBV9
d_call: TRBD1

cdr3_aa: CSAPGDGNEKLFF
cdr3_nt: TGCAGTGCCCCCGGGGACGGGAATGAAAAACTGTTTTTT
clone_size: .
j_call: TRBJ1-4
v_call: TRBV20-1
d_call: .

cdr3_aa: CAGSLVIGGTGELFF
cdr3_nt: TGTGCCGGCAGCTTAGTGATCGGGGGCACTGGGGAGCTGTTTTTT
clone_size: .
j_call: TRBJ2-2
v_call: TRBV7-8
d_call: .

cdr3_aa: CASGSRTSGIQETQYF
cdr3_nt: TGTGCTAGTGGTTCCCGGACTAGCGGGATCCAAGAGACCCAGTACTTC
clone_size: .
j_call: TRBJ2-5
v_call: TRBV12-5
d_call: TRBD2

cdr3_aa: CSVEWRDSYEQYF
cdr3_nt: TGCAGCGTTGAATGGAGGGACTCCTACGAGCAGTACTTC
clone_size: .
j_call: TRBJ2-7
v_call: TRBV29-1
d_call: .

cdr3_aa: CSAREDSQETQYF
cdr3_nt: TGCAGTGCTAGAGAGGACAGCCAAGAGACCCAGTACTTC
clone_size: .
j_call: TRBJ2-5
v_call: TRBV20-1
d_call: .

cdr3_aa: CASSLSDGGVYGYTF
cdr3_nt: TGTGCCAGCAGCTTGTCGGACGGCGGAGTCTATGGCTACACCTTC
clone_size: many
j_call: TRBJ1-2
v_call: TRBV5-4
d_call: .

cdr3_aa: CASSFTHQPRNYGYTF
cdr3_nt: TGTGCCAGCAGTTTCACCCATCAACCCCGTAACTATGGCTACACCTTC
clone_size: few
j_call: TRBJ1-2
v_call: TRBV28
d_call: .

cdr3_aa: CATSTQWGTEAFF
cdr3_nt: TGTGCCACCAGCACACAATGGGGCACTGAAGCTTTCTTT
clone_size: .
j_call: TRBJ1-1
v_call: TRBV15
d_call: .